Each of the 18 T cell receptor beta chains below was sequenced from the same sample in a study of cytomegalovirus exposure and HLA in healthy donors. The PCR was carried out with 60 Vbeta primers and 13 Jbeta primers. Profiled with immunoSEQ multiplex PCR; TCRdb holds only in-frame clones, not every one. Found here are 200,000 to 250,000 clones, roughly 80% of them singletons; the top ten hold about 3.1%. Input material: PBMCs. All receptors derive from a young man in good health and CMV-seronegative.

The chain uses TRBV5-6 and TRBJ1-2, with TRBD1 matching 10 bases. Germline CDR1 reads SGHDT; CDR2 reads YYEEEE. CDR3 size: 14 residues. Germline trimming cut 1 base from V and 5 bases from J; bases unmatched to any gene: 2. The CDR3 region is CASSLWDRGYGYTF. The CDR3 DNA follows: TGTGCCAGCAGCTTGTGGGACAGGGGTTATGGCTACACCTTC. The variable domain in full, completed from reference TRBV5-6 and TRBJ1-2, reads DAGVTQSPTHLIKTRGQQVTLRCSPKSGHDTVSWYQQALGQGPQFIFQYYEEEERQRGNFPDRFSGHQFPNYSSELNVNALLLGDSALYLCASSLWDRGYGYTFGSGTRLTVV.

The rearrangement links TRBV7-9 to TRBJ2-1, with D perhaps TRBD1 (6 bases). The germline V gene encodes CDR1 SEHNR and CDR2 FQNEAQ (reference sequence). Deletions cut 4 bases from V and 4 bases from J, with 11 bases between. The CDR3 runs 14 residues. CDR3 nucleotides: TGTGCCAGCAGCTGGGACACTACTTACAATGAGCAGTTCTTC. Protein product: CASSWDTTYNEQFF.

This sequence joins TRBV7-2 and TRBJ2-4; the match to TRBD2 covers 7 bases. Trimming removed 4 bases from V and 7 bases from J; junction bases left unmatched: 10. The germline V gene has CDR1 SGHTA and CDR2 FQGNSA. The CDR3 has 15 residues. The CDR3 protein is CASSSVLAKGNIQYF. The CDR3 nucleotides are TGTGCCAGCAGCTCCGTACTAGCGAAGGGGAACATTCAGTACTTC.

This clone was observed a single time. The chain recombines TRBV7-9 with TRBJ1-5; 7 bases are shared with TRBD1. The germline V gene has CDR1 SEHNR and CDR2 FQNEAQ (reference sequence). V lost 5 bases to trimming and J lost 6 bases; unmatched junction nucleotides: 7. CDR3 length: 14 amino acids. The CDR3 protein is CASSPDNRGQPQHF. The CDR3 nucleotides read TGTGCCAGCAGCCCCGACAACAGGGGTCAGCCCCAGCATTTT.

The rearrangement joins TRBV6-5 to TRBJ1-1; 7 bases line up with TRBD1. There are 13 residues in the CDR3. The V segment lost 4 bases and the J segment 7 bases; nucleotides outside the gene matches: 6. CDR1 and CDR2 (germline): MNHEY, SVGAGI. The CDR3 region is CASSFSGGLEAFF. CDR3 bases: TGTGCCAGCAGTTTTTCAGGGGGGCTTGAAGCTTTCTTT.

The rearrangement joins TRBV4-2 to TRBJ2-1, with 12 bases that match TRBD2. Trimming removed 1 base from V and 7 bases from J; junction bases left unmatched: 20. Germline loops: CDR1 LGHNA, CDR2 YNFKEQ. The length of the CDR3 is 21 residues. The CDR3 here is CASSQAYGMVVTSGGRNEQFF. CDR3 DNA: TGTGCCAGCAGCCAAGCCTATGGTATGGTAGTTACTAGCGGGGGGAGAAATGAGCAGTTCTTC.

The gene calls are TRBV9 and TRBJ1-6, with D perhaps TRBD1 (5 bases). Germline V CDR1 and CDR2: SGDLS, YYNGEE. The CDR3 spans 15 residues. V lost 2 bases and J 4 bases, leaving 10 bases between the germline ends. CDR3 region: CASSVGQSYNSPLHF. CDR3 nucleotide sequence: TGTGCCAGCAGCGTGGGGCAATCGTATAATTCACCCCTCCACTTT.

V usage is TRBV28 and J usage is TRBJ2-7; no clear D gene. Trimming removed 6 bases at V and 2 bases at J, with 17 bases between. The CDR3 is made up of 15 amino acids. From germline, CDR1 is MDHEN and CDR2 SYDVKM. CDR3 in DNA: TGTGCCAGCAGGCCCGGGTCCATCGTAGCCTACGAGCAGTACTTC. It encodes CASRPGSIVAYEQYF.

The chain employs TRBV29-1 and TRBJ2-5; 12 bases line up with TRBD2. The CDR3 has 19 residues. V shed 0 bases, J shed 1 base, and the junction held 12 bases outside the gene matches. Germline V gene sequence: CDR1 SQVTM, CDR2 ANQGSEA. The CDR3 nucleotides are TGCAGCGTTGAAGACTCGTTAGGTCTGACTAGCGGGGGCCAAGAGACCCAGTACTTC. Protein sequence: CSVEDSLGLTSGGQETQYF. The full variable domain, completed using reference TRBV29-1 and TRBJ2-5, is SAVISQKPSRDICQRGTSLTIQCQVDSQVTMMFWYRQQPGQSLTLIATANQGSEATYESGFVIDKFPISRPNLTFSTLTVSNMSPEDSSIYLCSVEDSLGLTSGGQETQYFGPGTRLLVL.

The chain is built from TRBV19 and TRBJ1-1; D is unresolved. The germline gives CDR1 LNHDA, CDR2 SQIVND (reference sequence). The V end was cut by 3 bases, the J end by 4 bases, with 12 bases between. The CDR3 has 14 amino acids. The CDR3 reads CASSMESVGTEAFF. The CDR3 DNA sequence: TGTGCCAGTAGTATGGAGTCCGTTGGCACTGAAGCTTTCTTT.

The CDR3, as DNA: TGTGCCAGCAGCTTAGTTGTGGGACAGGGGGCTCCTCTCAGCAATCAGCCCCAGCATTTT. Protein: CASSLVVGQGAPLSNQPQHF. This chain links TRBV7-6 with TRBJ1-5, with TRBD1 identical over 12 bases. Unmatched junction bases numbered 11, after V lost 1 base and J lost 1 base. This CDR3 comprises 20 residues. The germline V gene has CDR1 SGHVS and CDR2 FNYEAQ. Looking up the rest from reference TRBV7-6 and TRBJ1-5 gives the full variable domain: GAGVSQSPRYKVTKRGQDVALRCDPISGHVSLYWYRQALGQGPEFLTYFNYEAQQDKSGLPNDRFSAERPEGSISTLTIQRTEQRDSAMYRCASSLVVGQGAPLSNQPQHFGDGTRLSIL.

V usage is TRBV7-9 and J usage is TRBJ1-6; D is ambiguous. CDR1 and CDR2 (germline): SEHNR, FQNEAQ (reference sequence). This CDR3 contains 15 residues. The ends were cut back, 7 bases at V and 11 bases at J, with 21 bases in the middle. CDR3 bases: TGTGCCAGCACTCCACTCACCGATATTGTGCCACCCCTCCACTTT. Protein product: CASTPLTDIVPPLHF. Complete variable domain (other parts from reference TRBV7-9 and TRBJ1-6): DTGVSQNPRHKITKRGQNVTFRCDPISEHNRLYWYRQTLGQGPEFLTYFQNEAQLEKSRLLSDRFSAERPKGSFSTLEIQRTEQGDSAMYLCASTPLTDIVPPLHFGNGTRLTVT.

The V and J genes are TRBV7-9 and TRBJ2-5; 7 bases map to TRBD1. The DNA end is more similar to TRBJ2-7, so the J call may be wrong. The CDR3 contains 16 residues. CDR1 SEHNR and CDR2 FQNEAQ come from the germline V gene (reference sequence). CDR3 sequence: CASSLVSTGMYYEQYF. CDR3 DNA: TGTGCCAGCAGCTTAGTATCGACAGGGATGTACTACGAGCAGTACTTC.

With regard to this clone: Compared with germline, one end of the junction differs, possibly owing to a read error. V is TRBV7-2 and J is TRBJ2-5, with a tentative D call TRBD2 (7 bases). The CDR3 extends over 15 amino acids. Per the germline V gene, CDR1 is SGHTA and CDR2 is FQGNSA. CDR3 amino acids: CASIPRVGGAEAQYF. CDR3 nucleotides: TGTGCCAGCATCCCAAGGGTGGGGGGGGCAGAGGCCCAGTACTTC.

The chain links TRBV6-5 to TRBJ1-6, with no clear D. Trimming left V 2 bases short and J 10 bases short, with 12 bases between. The CDR3 totals 14 residues. In germline, CDR1 is MNHEY, CDR2 SVGAGI. The CDR3 here is CASSYNRGASPLHF. The CDR3 nucleotides read TGTGCCAGCAGTTACAACCGAGGCGCATCACCCCTCCACTTT.

The chain has TRBV19 and TRBJ1-1; tentatively, D is TRBD1 (5 bases). Germline V CDR1 and CDR2: LNHDA, SQIVND (reference sequence). The CDR3 spans 14 residues. V was cut by 7 bases and J by 7 bases, with 19 bases left in between. CDR3 loop: CASIDTGYSSEAFF. The CDR3 nucleotides read TGTGCCAGTATTGACACAGGTTACTCGAGTGAAGCTTTCTTT.

The chain recombines TRBV18 with TRBJ1-1; 8 bases align to TRBD1. This CDR3 region has 14 residues. Unmatched junction bases numbered 6, after V lost 5 bases and J lost 4 bases. CDR1 and CDR2 from the germline V gene are KGHSH and LQKENI. In nucleotides, the CDR3 is TGTGCCAGCTCAGACGGACAGGGCTCCACTGAAGCTTTCTTT. Translating it yields CASSDGQGSTEAFF. Filled out from reference TRBV18 and TRBJ1-1, the complete variable domain reads NAGVMQNPRHLVRRRGQEARLRCSPMKGHSHVYWYRQLPEEGLKFMVYLQKENIIDESGMPKERFSAEFPKEGPSILRIQQVVRGDSAAYFCASSDGQGSTEAFFGQGTRLTVV.

Only a few counts were recorded for this clone. This chain joins TRBV10-1 and TRBJ2-7; 9 nucleotides match TRBD1. The CDR3 loop spans 16 amino acids. Germline V gene sequence: CDR1 WNHNN, CDR2 SYGVQD (reference sequence). J was trimmed by 0 bases and V by 8 bases; bases with no gene match: 11. The CDR3 reads CASGGHSTGGSYEQYF. CDR3 nucleotides: TGCGCCAGCGGAGGCCATTCGACAGGGGGCTCCTACGAGCAGTACTTC.